This T cell receptor (beta chain) appears in the sequencing data of a study of cytomegalovirus exposure and HLA in healthy donors. The PCR ran on 60 Vbeta and 13 Jbeta primers. Assay used: immunoSEQ multiplex PCR; TCRdb lists only in-frame clones, some missing. The sample carries some 180,000 clones, more than 70% recorded once. CDR1 and CDR2 (germline): SGHAT, FQNNGV. Trimming took off 5 bases at V and 1 base at J, with 14 bases between the two ends. This CDR3 is built from 15 residues. The V and J genes are TRBV11-2 and TRBJ1-1; weak D call: TRBD1 (6 bases). The clonotype was recovered from a man between 35 and 55 years old in good health and CMV-seropositive. Specimen: PBMCs. CDR3 sequence reads: CASSVNRAWNTEAFF. CDR3 bases: TGTGCCAGCAGCGTCAACAGGGCTTGGAACACTGAAGCTTTCTTT. Combining the CDR3 with reference TRBV11-2 and TRBJ1-1 gives the whole variable domain EAGVAQSPRYKIIEKRQSVAFWCNPISGHATLYWYQQILGQGPKLLIQFQNNGVVDDSQLPKDRFSAERLKGVDSTLKIQPAKLEDSAVYLCASSVNRAWNTEAFFGQGTRLTVV.